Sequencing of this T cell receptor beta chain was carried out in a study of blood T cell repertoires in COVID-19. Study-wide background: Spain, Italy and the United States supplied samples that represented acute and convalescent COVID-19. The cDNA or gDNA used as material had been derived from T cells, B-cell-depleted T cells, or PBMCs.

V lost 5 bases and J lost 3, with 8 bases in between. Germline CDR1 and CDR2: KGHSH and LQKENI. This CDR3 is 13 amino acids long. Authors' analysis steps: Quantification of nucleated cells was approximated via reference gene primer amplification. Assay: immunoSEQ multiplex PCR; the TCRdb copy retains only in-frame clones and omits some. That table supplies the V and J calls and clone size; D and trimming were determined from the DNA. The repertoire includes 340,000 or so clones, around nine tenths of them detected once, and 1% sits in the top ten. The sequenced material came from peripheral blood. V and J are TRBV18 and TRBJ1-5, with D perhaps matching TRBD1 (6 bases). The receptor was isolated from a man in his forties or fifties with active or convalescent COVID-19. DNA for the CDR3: TGTGCCAGCTCATCAGGGGACAATCAGCCCCAGCATTTT. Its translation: CASSSGDNQPQHF.